The 16 T cell receptor beta chains given below trace back to one sample, sequenced in a study of cytomegalovirus exposure and HLA in healthy donors. The method was immunoSEQ multiplex PCR; TCRdb's version includes in-frame clones alone and lacks a portion of them. The sample includes about 130,000 clones, around 90% seen only once; the top ten take 1.5% to 2.5%. The material sequenced was PBMCs. Every receptor here comes from a woman younger than 30 in good health and CMV-seronegative.

The J gene is TRBJ1-2, the V gene TRBV7-9; 7 nucleotides line up with TRBD1. This CDR3 has 16 amino acids. CDR1 is SEHNR and CDR2 is FQNEAQ in the germline V gene (reference sequence). V shed 2 bases, J shed 9 bases, and the junction held 15 bases outside the gene matches. The chain's CDR3 is CASSLPSGGTASRYTF. The DNA for the CDR3 is TGTGCCAGCAGCTTACCCTCTGGCGGGACAGCCTCCCGCTACACCTTC. Combining the CDR3 with reference TRBV7-9 and TRBJ1-2 gives the whole variable domain DTGVSQNPRHKITKRGQNVTFRCDPISEHNRLYWYRQTLGQGPEFLTYFQNEAQLEKSRLLSDRFSAERPKGSFSTLEIQRTEQGDSAMYLCASSLPSGGTASRYTFGSGTRLTVV.

This clone was recorded only once. V is TRBV11-3 and J is TRBJ2-6; perhaps TRBD1 as D (6 bases). There are 15 residues in the CDR3. V was cut by 4 bases and J by 2 bases, with 9 bases left in between. Germline V lookup: CDR1 SGHNT, CDR2 YENEEA. CDR3 amino acids: CASSSSGAGANVLTF. The CDR3 DNA reads as TGTGCCAGCAGCTCATCAGGGGCTGGGGCCAACGTCCTGACTTTC.

This clone is a singleton in its sample. This chain links TRBV27 with TRBJ2-7; no reliable D call. V was pared by 2 bases and J by 3 bases, with 8 bases between. The CDR3 extends over 13 amino acids. In germline, CDR1 is MNHEY, CDR2 SMNVEV (reference sequence). CDR3 DNA: TGTGCCAGCAGTTTAGCAGAAGACTACGAGCAGTACTTC. It translates to CASSLAEDYEQYF.

The chain recombines TRBV11-3 with TRBJ2-5; 9 bases map to TRBD1. The CDR3 has 14 residues. Per germline, CDR1 SGHNT and CDR2 YENEEA. Trimming at V came to 4 bases and at J to 5 bases, leaving 5 bases not matched to a gene. The CDR3 nucleotides are TGTGCCAGCAGCTCACAGGGGGCCGGGGAGACCCAGTACTTC. Amino acids: CASSSQGAGETQYF.

This chain connects TRBV10-2 to TRBJ1-1; 7 bases fit TRBD1. CDR1 is WSHSY, CDR2 SAAADI, per germline. This CDR3 has 14 residues. J lost 6 bases, V lost 7 bases, and 11 bases had no gene match. The CDR3 DNA reads TGCGCCAGCACCAGGGGGGCGGGTAGGGCTGAAGCTTTCTTT. Its protein is CASTRGAGRAEAFF.

This rearrangement joins TRBV4-1 to TRBJ1-2; D is unresolved. Trimming took off 0 bases at V and 2 bases at J, with 10 bases between the two ends. This CDR3 has 15 amino acids. Germline V gene sequence: CDR1 MGHRA, CDR2 YSYEKL. The CDR3 is CASSQDRVENYGYTF. The CDR3 region has the DNA TGCGCCAGCAGCCAAGATCGGGTAGAGAACTATGGCTACACCTTC.

Here the CDR3 DNA reads TGTGCCAGCAGCTCATCGACACACAGGGGGCTTACCTACGAGCAGTACTTC. Its protein product is CASSSSTHRGLTYEQYF. The V call is TRBV7-9, the J call TRBJ2-7; 9 bases are shared with TRBD1. V lost 4 bases to trimming and J lost 2 bases; unmatched junction nucleotides: 12. The CDR3 loop spans 17 amino acids. The V gene's germline CDR1 is SEHNR and CDR2 FQNEAQ (reference sequence).

The J gene is TRBJ1-2, the V gene TRBV5-6, with D possibly TRBD1 on 6 matching bases. The CDR3 contains 13 residues. CDR1 and CDR2 from the germline V gene are SGHDT and YYEEEE. Trimming removed 4 bases at V and 8 bases at J, with 15 bases between. In DNA, the CDR3 is TGTGCCAGCAGCCCGGTCGGGGGGCGCGGCTACACCTTC. This translates into CASSPVGGRGYTF. Looking up the rest from reference TRBV5-6 and TRBJ1-2 gives the full variable domain: DAGVTQSPTHLIKTRGQQVTLRCSPKSGHDTVSWYQQALGQGPQFIFQYYEEEERQRGNFPDRFSGHQFPNYSSELNVNALLLGDSALYLCASSPVGGRGYTFGSGTRLTVV.

The chain has TRBV6-1 and TRBJ2-7, with TRBD1 matching 7 bases. CDR3 length equals 14 residues. J lost 3 bases, V lost 7 bases, and 9 bases had no gene match. Per the germline V gene, CDR1 is MNHNS and CDR2 is SASEGT. CDR3 region: CASIPGTAGYEQYF. The CDR3 DNA reads TGTGCCAGCATTCCGGGGACAGCAGGCTACGAGCAGTACTTC.

This rearrangement joins TRBV27 to TRBJ1-4, with TRBD1 identical over 7 bases. This CDR3 has 17 amino acids. The V segment lost 2 bases and the J segment 5 bases; nucleotides outside the gene matches: 11. The germline V gene encodes CDR1 MNHEY and CDR2 SMNVEV (reference sequence). The CDR3 sequence is CASSLNKQGGINEKLFF. The CDR3 DNA sequence: TGTGCCAGCAGTTTAAATAAGCAGGGGGGAATCAATGAAAAACTGTTTTTT. The whole variable domain, remainder taken from reference TRBV27 and TRBJ1-4, is EAQVTQNPRYLITVTGKKLTVTCSQNMNHEYMSWYRQDPGLGLRQIYYSMNVEVTDKGDVPEGYKVSRKEKRNFPLILESPSPNQTSLYFCASSLNKQGGINEKLFFGSGTQLSVL.

The chain employs TRBV5-4 and TRBJ1-4; 8 nucleotides align to TRBD1. The V and J ends lost 4 bases and 7 bases, in that order; junction bases with no gene match: 6. The CDR3 covers 14 residues. Germline V CDR1 and CDR2: SGHNT, YYREEE (reference sequence). DNA for the CDR3: TGTGCCAGCAGCCGGGGACAGGTGCCTGAAAAACTGTTTTTT. Its translation is CASSRGQVPEKLFF.

This chain uses TRBV6-5 with TRBJ2-1; D might be TRBD2 (6 bases). Germline V gives CDR1 MNHEY, CDR2 SVGAGI. CDR3 length: 15 residues. Trimming shortened V by 4 bases and J by 8 bases, and 18 bases separated the two germline ends. The CDR3 region has the DNA TGTGCCAGCAGTTCTGGTAGCGGCGACTTGTATGAGCAGTTCTTC. Its protein is CASSSGSGDLYEQFF.

J is TRBJ2-7 and V is TRBV29-1, with D perhaps TRBD1 (7 bases). Germline CDR1 reads SQVTM; CDR2 reads ANQGSEA. The CDR3 totals 13 residues. Trimming pared 4 bases from V and 6 bases from J, leaving 16 bases between. The DNA for the CDR3 is TGCAGCGTTGGTACAGGGGTGGGAGGCGAGCAGTACTTC. It codes for CSVGTGVGGEQYF.

The chain carries TRBV11-2 and TRBJ1-2, with 8 bases identical to TRBD1. The ends lost 5 bases at V and 4 bases at J; junction bases unmatched: 6. This CDR3 spans 14 amino acids. CDR1 SGHAT and CDR2 FQNNGV come from the germline V gene. The CDR3 DNA sequence: TGTGCCAGCAGCACACTGACAGGGGCCTATGGCTACACCTTC. Residues: CASSTLTGAYGYTF.

V and J are TRBV5-6 and TRBJ1-1; D is ambiguous. V shed 0 bases and J shed 6 bases, with 6 bases lying between them. Germline V gives CDR1 SGHDT, CDR2 YYEEEE. The CDR3 is 12 amino acids. Here the CDR3 DNA reads TGTGCCAGCAGCTTGGCCCGGGCTGAAGCTTTCTTT. Residues: CASSLARAEAFF. The full variable domain, completed using reference TRBV5-6 and TRBJ1-1, is DAGVTQSPTHLIKTRGQQVTLRCSPKSGHDTVSWYQQALGQGPQFIFQYYEEEERQRGNFPDRFSGHQFPNYSSELNVNALLLGDSALYLCASSLARAEAFFGQGTRLTVV.

The chain recombines TRBV10-2 with TRBJ1-5, with D maybe TRBD1 (6 bases). Germline V gene data show CDR1 as WSHSY and CDR2 as SAAADI. CDR3 size: 13 residues. Deletions cut 10 bases from V and 4 bases from J, with 14 bases between. In nucleotides, the CDR3 is TGCGCCACCGGACAGTTACATAATCAGCCCCAGCATTTT. Its protein product is CATGQLHNQPQHF.